Below are 25 T cell receptor beta chains sequenced from a single sample in a study of molecular identifiers for immune sequencing clone quantification (dated by TCRdb to between 2017 and 2018). Preparation of the library involved PCR. TCRdb shows the sequencer as NextSeq 500. TCRdb redid the processing of the public reads, applying fastp at Q25 and MiXCR, and retained in-frame beta chains. Each record represents a unique CDR3 protein, reported with the most common genes and DNA among its rows. In all, the sample holds 53,000 or so distinct CDR3 sequences, and roughly 36% of those were seen once. The ten largest clones add up to 3.5% to 4% of the sample. The material sequenced was naive CD8+ T cells from blood, with Jurkat cell RNA spiked in. The sample's cell subset or site label, decoded: FACS-sorted CD8+CD4-CCR7+CD45RA+ naive T cells. The receptor set was obtained from a human donor in good health. Some libraries in this study had Jurkat cell RNA spiked in.

Concerning this clonotype itself: Given a much more abundant clone one base away, this may be a read error. The chain recombines TRBV6-2 or TRBV6-3 with TRBJ2-4; D not resolved. CDR3 size: 12 residues. Germline lookup yields CDR1 MNHEY and CDR2 SVGEGT. V was pared by 2 bases and J by 7 bases, with 6 bases between. The chain's CDR3 is CASSYTANIQYF. The DNA of the CDR3 is TGTGCCAGCAGTTACACGGCCAACATTCAGTACTTC.

Concerning this clonotype itself: A much larger clonotype is one base distant, so this may be a read error. The chain carries TRBV6-5 and TRBJ2-1, with 15 bases lining up with TRBD2. After removal of 0 bases from V and 9 bases from J, the junction contained 3 bases not matched to a gene. The CDR3 sequence is 16 residues long. Germline values: CDR1 MNHEY, CDR2 SVGAGI. The CDR3 DNA follows: TGTGCCAGCAGTTACTCGGGACTAGCGGGAGGTGGTGAGCAGTTCTTC. Protein: CASSYSGLAGGGEQFF.

This clonotype was detected ten times or more. The chain links TRBV12-3 or TRBV12-4 to TRBJ2-5; TRBD2 matches 7 bases. Trimming took 3 bases from V and 4 from J; bases not matched to a gene: 8. The CDR3 consists of 15 residues. CDR3 nucleotide sequence: TGTGCCAGCAGTTTTAGCCCTGGGGGGGGAGAGACCCAGTACTTC. As protein: CASSFSPGGGETQYF.

J is TRBJ2-7 and V is TRBV11-2, with D perhaps matching TRBD1 or TRBD2 (5 bases each). The V gene lost 4 bases and the J gene lost 9 bases, with 13 bases spanning the gap. The CDR3 totals 12 residues. The germline gives CDR1 SGHAT, CDR2 FQNNGV. This CDR3 reads CASSYSPGAQYF. DNA for the CDR3: TGTGCCAGCAGCTACTCCCCCGGGGCGCAGTACTTC.

The chain couples TRBV5-1 to TRBJ2-2; TRBD1 matches at 7 bases. This CDR3 contains 15 residues. V was pared by 2 bases and J by 2 bases, with 3 bases of the junction left unmatched. Germline values: CDR1 SGHRS, CDR2 YFSETQ. The CDR3 DNA is TGCGCCAGCAGCTTACGACAGGGAAACACCGGGGAGCTGTTTTTT. Amino acid sequence: CASSLRQGNTGELFF.

This clonotype was recorded a few times. The chain combines TRBV29-1 with TRBJ2-2; D is unclear. Between the trimmed V and J ends, which lost 0 bases and 1 base, there was a span of 9 bases. CDR3 length: 15 amino acids. Germline V gene lookup returns CDR1 SQVTM and CDR2 ANQGSEA. CDR3 DNA: TGCAGCGTTGAAGATGTGGACGGGAACACCGGGGAGCTGTTTTTT. It yields the protein CSVEDVDGNTGELFF.

The chain uses TRBV6-2 or TRBV6-3 and TRBJ1-5, with D possibly being TRBD1 (6 bases). CDR3 size: 14 residues. V was clipped by 8 bases and J by 2 bases, with 13 bases between them. Germline V lookup: CDR1 MNHEY, CDR2 SVGEGT. CDR3 sequence reads: CASGFQGRNQPQHF. The CDR3 nucleotides are TGTGCCAGCGGATTCCAGGGGCGCAATCAGCCCCAGCATTTT.

This clonotype was counted ten times or more. The chain combines TRBV6-5 with TRBJ2-5; maybe TRBD2 (6 bases). The germline V gene has CDR1 MNHEY and CDR2 SVGAGI. V was trimmed by 6 bases and J by 5 bases, leaving 7 bases between them. The CDR3 sequence is 11 residues long. Here the CDR3 reads CASRRGETQYF. The CDR3 DNA sequence: TGTGCCAGCAGACGGGGGGAGACCCAGTACTTC.

As regards this clonotype: Since a much larger clone is just one base distant, this may be a read error. The rearrangement uses TRBV7-8 and TRBJ2-5; perhaps D is TRBD1 or TRBD2 (5 bases each). Trimming left V 5 bases short and J 9 bases short, with 13 bases between. Germline CDR1 reads SGHVS; CDR2 reads FQNEAQ. This CDR3 spans 12 amino acids. The CDR3 spells CASSAPRGAQYF. The CDR3 DNA reads TGTGCCAGCAGCGCCCCACGGGGCGCCCAGTACTTC. Variable domain in full (rest from reference TRBV7-8 and TRBJ2-5): GAGVSQSPRYKVAKRGQDVALRCDPISGHVSLFWYQQALGQGPEFLTYFQNEAQLDKSGLPSDRFFAERPEGSVSTLKIQRTQQEDSAVYLCASSAPRGAQYFGPGTRLLVL.

This clonotype was seen ten or more times. The chain is built from TRBV28 and TRBJ2-7; 9 nucleotides align to TRBD2. CDR1 is MDHEN and CDR2 is SYDVKM in the germline V gene. V lost 6 bases to trimming and J lost 5 bases; unmatched junction nucleotides: 11. The CDR3 is 15 amino acids. DNA for the CDR3: TGTGCCAGCAGCAAACCGGGACTAGCTCTACACGAGCAGTACTTC. It yields the protein CASSKPGLALHEQYF.

The CDR3 spells CASSQGVVGRYYGYTF. In DNA form, the CDR3 reads TGTGCCAGCAGCCAAGGCGTTGTTGGCAGGTACTATGGCTACACCTTC. The chain joins TRBV3-2 to TRBJ1-2. TRBV3-2 is recorded as a pseudogene. The CDR3 has 16 residues.

This sequence joins TRBV28 and TRBJ2-3, with TRBD2 identical over 12 bases. The CDR3 has 16 residues. From germline, CDR1 is MDHEN and CDR2 SYDVKM. The V gene end was trimmed by 3 bases and the J gene end by 10 bases; junction bases not matched to a gene: 11. CDR3 sequence: CASSLLGRLAGVAQYF. The DNA for the CDR3 is TGTGCCAGCAGTTTGTTGGGCAGACTAGCGGGAGTCGCGCAGTATTTT.

This clonotype has more than one count but fewer than ten. This sequence joins TRBV18 and TRBJ1-2; no firm D call. Per the germline V gene, CDR1 is KGHSH and CDR2 is LQKENI. CDR3 length equals 13 residues. V lost 4 bases and J lost 3, with 9 bases in between. CDR3 coding DNA: TGTGCCAGCTCACAGGACGCTTACTATGGCTACACCTTC. Its protein product is CASSQDAYYGYTF.

J is TRBJ2-7 and V is TRBV6-6, with D unresolved. In germline, CDR1 is MNHNY, CDR2 SVGAGI (reference sequence). V lost 9 bases to trimming and J lost 1 base, with 16 bases between them. The CDR3 extends over 14 amino acids. The CDR3 reads CASQAGSPSYEQYF. The DNA for the CDR3 is TGTGCCAGTCAGGCCGGGTCTCCTTCCTACGAGCAGTACTTC.

This clonotype was observed a few times. The chain carries TRBV5-6 and TRBJ1-2, with unresolved D. Germline V CDR1 and CDR2: SGHDT, YYEEEE. Trimming left V 0 bases short and J 4 bases short, with 10 bases between. The CDR3 runs 14 residues. The CDR3: CASSLGRRGYGYTF. In nucleotides, the CDR3 is TGTGCCAGCAGCTTGGGGCGCCGGGGCTATGGCTACACCTTC.

As concerns this clonotype: The junction and the germline gene differ at one end; a read error may be behind it. CDR3 in DNA: TGTGCCGCCAGCAGAAGGGGGCGCTCCTACGAGCAGTACTTC. Encoded protein: CAASRRGRSYEQYF. V usage is TRBV15 and J usage is TRBJ2-7; the match to TRBD1 covers 7 bases. The CDR3 extends over 14 amino acids. In germline, CDR1 is LNHNV, CDR2 YYDKDF (reference sequence).

This clonotype was seen many times. This rearrangement joins TRBV3-1 to TRBJ2-7; TRBD1 aligns across 9 bases. There are 14 residues in the CDR3. J lost 3 bases, V lost 4 bases, and 4 bases had no gene match. Germline V CDR1 and CDR2: LGHDT, YNNKEL (reference sequence). The CDR3 loop reads CASSPDRGFYEQYF. CDR3 sequence (DNA): TGTGCCAGCAGCCCGGACAGGGGATTCTACGAGCAGTACTTC.

Concerning this clonotype: The junction departs from the called germline gene at one end, perhaps through a read error. This sequence joins TRBV7-9 and TRBJ2-6; 8 bases align to TRBD1. This CDR3 spans 18 amino acids. CDR1 and CDR2 from the germline V gene are SEHNR and FQNEAQ (reference sequence). CDR3 sequence (DNA): TGTGCCAGCAGCTACAGTCAGGGGGCTGGCTCTGGGGCCAACGTCCTGCCTTTC. Translated, it gives CASSYSQGAGSGANVLPF.

In its sample, this clonotype was seen many times. The chain recombines TRBV4-3 with TRBJ2-7; 9 bases fit TRBD1. The V gene end was trimmed by 0 bases and the J gene end by 2 bases; junction bases not matched to a gene: 2. Per the germline V gene, CDR1 is LGHNA and CDR2 is YSLEER. This CDR3 spans 15 amino acids. DNA for the CDR3: TGCGCCAGCAGCCAAGATCGACAGGGGGCCTACGAGCAGTACTTC. Amino acids: CASSQDRQGAYEQYF.

This clonotype was picked up a small number of times. This chain connects TRBV5-1 to TRBJ2-1; D remains unclear. Germline V gene lookup returns CDR1 SGHRS and CDR2 YFSETQ. The V gene lost 2 bases and the J gene lost 4 bases, with 13 bases spanning the gap. CDR3 size: 15 residues. DNA for the CDR3: TGCGCCAGCAGCTTTAGAAAAGTTAAATACAATGAGCAGTTCTTC. Protein: CASSFRKVKYNEQFF. The full variable domain, in which reference TRBV5-1 and TRBJ2-1 provide the parts outside the CDR3, is KAGVTQTPRYLIKTRGQQVTLSCSPISGHRSVSWYQQTPGQGLQFLFEYFSETQRNKGNFPGRFSGRQFSNSRSEMNVSTLELGDSALYLCASSFRKVKYNEQFFGPGTRLTVL.

This clonotype was counted a few times. V usage is TRBV6-2 or TRBV6-3 and J usage is TRBJ2-7, with D unclear. The length of the CDR3 is 12 residues. The ends were cut back, 1 base at V and 3 bases at J, with 4 bases in the middle. Germline V lookup: CDR1 MNHEY, CDR2 SVGEGT. In DNA form, the CDR3 reads TGTGCCAGCAGTTACTGGGTCTACGAGCAGTACTTC. Translated, it gives CASSYWVYEQYF.

This clonotype was seen just once. Relative to the germline gene, one junction end is altered; a read error may explain this. This chain connects TRBV20-1 to TRBJ2-2; TRBD2 aligns across 12 bases. Germline V gene data show CDR1 as DFQATT and CDR2 as SNEGSKA (reference sequence). This CDR3 spans 15 amino acids. CDR3 amino acids: CSAMRLAGADGELYF. CDR3 DNA: TGCAGTGCTATGCGACTAGCGGGAGCTGACGGGGAGCTGTATTTT.

The rearrangement links TRBV21-1 to TRBJ2-3; the table's D call, TRBD1, has no DNA check behind it. TRBV21-1 is described as a pseudogene. The CDR3 totals 17 residues. The CDR3 loop reads CASSTKGEGRGTDTQYF. As DNA, the CDR3 is TGTGCCAGCAGCACAAAAGGGGAAGGGAGAGGCACAGATACGCAGTATTTT.

This clonotype showed up just a few times. The chain couples TRBV5-3 to TRBJ2-3, with TRBD1 matching 8 bases. TRBV5-3 is treated as an ORF (open reading frame) with a function not yet certain. The CDR3 runs 14 residues. Trimming cost V 8 bases and J 4 bases; bases outside gene matches: 9. The CDR3, as DNA: TGTGCCAGCAGCGGACAGGGAAAATCAGATACGCAGTATTTT. As protein: CASSGQGKSDTQYF.

The chain recombines TRBV7-9 with TRBJ2-3; D possibly matches TRBD1 or TRBD2 (5 bases each). Trimming left V 7 bases short and J 6 bases short, with 8 bases between. Germline CDR1 reads SEHNR; CDR2 reads FQNEAQ (reference sequence). The CDR3 contains 11 residues. The chain's CDR3 is CASTWGDTQYF. The CDR3, as DNA: TGTGCCAGCACTTGGGGGGATACGCAGTATTTT.